Below are 6 T cell receptor beta chains sequenced from a single sample in a study of blood T cell repertoires in COVID-19. Clones were read by immunoSEQ multiplex PCR, and TCRdb kept only the in-frame ones, dropping some. The repertoire holds roughly 6,800 clones, about nine tenths seen once, with 17% in the top ten. The sample consisted of peripheral blood. The receptor source for this set is a human donor in a cohort sampled during active COVID-19.

V usage is TRBV21-1 and J usage is TRBJ2-1; the D segment call TRBD2 is taken from the table without a DNA check. TRBV21-1 is a listed pseudogene. The CDR3 spans 12 residues. The CDR3 region is CASSPGGNEQFF. DNA for the CDR3: TGTGCCAGCAGCCCGGGGGGGAATGAGCAGTTCTTC.

This clone was seen more than once but under ten times. V is TRBV6-4 and J is TRBJ2-3; 8 bases map to TRBD2. After removal of 3 bases from V and 1 base from J, the junction contained 0 bases not matched to a gene. The CDR3 consists of 14 residues. Germline V gene sequence: CDR1 MRHNA, CDR2 SNTAGT. CDR3 coding DNA: TGTGCCAGCAGTGAGCGGGGGGGCACAGATACGCAGTATTTT. Its translation: CASSERGGTDTQYF.

This clone has just one count. This sequence joins TRBV7-9 and TRBJ1-2, with D possibly being TRBD1 (5 bases). CDR3 length: 14 residues. Germline loops: CDR1 SEHNR, CDR2 FQNEAQ (reference sequence). V was cut by 5 bases and J by 8 bases, with 18 bases left in between. The CDR3 here is CASSVRGGGEGYTF. CDR3 nucleotide sequence: TGTGCCAGCAGCGTCCGCGGGGGTGGTGAGGGCTACACCTTC.

The gene calls are TRBV6-5 and TRBJ2-3; 9 positions agree with TRBD2. CDR1 is MNHEY and CDR2 is SVGAGI in the germline V gene. Germline trimming cut 0 bases from V and 7 bases from J; bases unmatched to any gene: 8. This CDR3 is built from 16 residues. The CDR3 here is CASSYSAGGLSNTQYF. CDR3 in DNA: TGTGCCAGCAGTTACTCGGCGGGAGGGCTGTCAAATACGCAGTATTTT.

The chain links TRBV18 to TRBJ1-1, with D possibly being TRBD1 (5 bases). The CDR3 contains 14 residues. CDR1 and CDR2 (germline): KGHSH, LQKENI. The V and J ends lost 4 bases and 5 bases respectively, with 14 bases between them. CDR3 protein: CASSQGGVGTEAFF. DNA of the CDR3: TGTGCCAGCTCACAAGGAGGGGTGGGGACTGAAGCTTTCTTT.

The rearrangement links TRBV28 to TRBJ2-2; 9 nucleotides align to TRBD1. After removal of 8 bases from V and 3 bases from J, the junction contained 1 base not matched to a gene. This CDR3 is built from 13 residues. CDR1 is MDHEN and CDR2 is SYDVKM in the germline V gene. The CDR3 protein is CASGTGYTGELFF. In DNA form, the CDR3 reads TGTGCCAGCGGGACAGGGTACACCGGGGAGCTGTTTTTT.